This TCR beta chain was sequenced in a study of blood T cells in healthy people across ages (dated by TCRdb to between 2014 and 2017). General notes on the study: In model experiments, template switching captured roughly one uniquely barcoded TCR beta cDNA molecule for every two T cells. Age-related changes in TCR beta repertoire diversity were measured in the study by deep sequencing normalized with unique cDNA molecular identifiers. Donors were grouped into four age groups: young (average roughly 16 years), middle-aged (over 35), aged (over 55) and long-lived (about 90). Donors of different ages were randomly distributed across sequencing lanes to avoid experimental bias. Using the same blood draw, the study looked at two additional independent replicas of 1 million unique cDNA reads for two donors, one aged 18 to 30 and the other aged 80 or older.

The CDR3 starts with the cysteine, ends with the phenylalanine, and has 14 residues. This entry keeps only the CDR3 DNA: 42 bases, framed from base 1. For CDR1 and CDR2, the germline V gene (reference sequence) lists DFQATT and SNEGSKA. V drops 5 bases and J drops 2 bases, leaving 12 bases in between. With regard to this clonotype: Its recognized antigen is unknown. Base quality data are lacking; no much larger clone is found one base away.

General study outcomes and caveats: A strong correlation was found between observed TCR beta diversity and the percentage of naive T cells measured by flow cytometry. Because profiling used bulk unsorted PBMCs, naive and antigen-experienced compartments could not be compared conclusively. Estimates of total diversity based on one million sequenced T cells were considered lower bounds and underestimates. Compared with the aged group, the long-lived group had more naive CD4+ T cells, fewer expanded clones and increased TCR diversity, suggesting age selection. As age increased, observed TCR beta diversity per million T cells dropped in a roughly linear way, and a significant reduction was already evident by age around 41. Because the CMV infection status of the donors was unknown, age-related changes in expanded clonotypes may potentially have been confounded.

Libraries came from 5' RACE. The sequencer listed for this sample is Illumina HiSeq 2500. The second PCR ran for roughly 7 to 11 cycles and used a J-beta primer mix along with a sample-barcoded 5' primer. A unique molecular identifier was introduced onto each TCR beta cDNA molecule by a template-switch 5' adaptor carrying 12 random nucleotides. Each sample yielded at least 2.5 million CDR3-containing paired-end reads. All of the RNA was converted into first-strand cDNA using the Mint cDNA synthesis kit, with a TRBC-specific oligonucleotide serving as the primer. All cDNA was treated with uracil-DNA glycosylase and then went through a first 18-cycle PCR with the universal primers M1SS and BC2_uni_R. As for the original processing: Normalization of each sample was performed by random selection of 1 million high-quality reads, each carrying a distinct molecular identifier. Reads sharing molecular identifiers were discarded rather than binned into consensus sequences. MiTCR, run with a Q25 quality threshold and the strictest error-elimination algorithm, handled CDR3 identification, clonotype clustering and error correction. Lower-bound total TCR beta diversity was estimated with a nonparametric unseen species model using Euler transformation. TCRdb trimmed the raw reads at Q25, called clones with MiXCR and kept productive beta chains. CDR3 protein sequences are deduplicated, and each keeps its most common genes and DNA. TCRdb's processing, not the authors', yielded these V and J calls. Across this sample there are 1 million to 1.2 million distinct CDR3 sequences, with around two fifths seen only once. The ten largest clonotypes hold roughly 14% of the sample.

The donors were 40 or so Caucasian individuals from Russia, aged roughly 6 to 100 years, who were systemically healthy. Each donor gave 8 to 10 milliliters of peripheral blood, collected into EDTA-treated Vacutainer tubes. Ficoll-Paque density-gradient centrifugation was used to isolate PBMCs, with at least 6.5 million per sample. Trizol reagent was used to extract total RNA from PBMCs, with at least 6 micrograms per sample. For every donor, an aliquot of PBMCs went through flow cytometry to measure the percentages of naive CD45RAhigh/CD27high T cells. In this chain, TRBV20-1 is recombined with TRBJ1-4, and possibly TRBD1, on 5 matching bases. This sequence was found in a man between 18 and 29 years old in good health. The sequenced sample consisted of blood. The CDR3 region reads CSAEPTVTNEKLFF. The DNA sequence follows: TGCAGTGCTGAGCCGACAGTCACTAATGAAAAACTGTTTTTT.